Below are 14 T cell receptor beta chains sequenced from a single sample in a study of CD8+ T cells in alopecia areata. Sequencing relied on a cDNA template that was reverse transcribed from extracted RNA. Assay: immunoSEQ multiplex PCR; the TCRdb copy retains only in-frame clones and omits some. The sample records 110,000 or so clones, roughly 50% being singletons. The treatment is: oral pan-JAK inhibitor, 5-10 mg twice daily. The sample in question was CD8+ T cells sorted from blood, obtained at week 4, from a patient treated with tofacitinib. The receptor source for this set is a human donor with alopecia areata.

The chain recombines TRBV30 with TRBJ2-7; D remains ambiguous. The length of the CDR3 is 12 residues. Germline CDR1 is GTSNPN and CDR2 is SVGIG (reference sequence). The germline V and J ends were trimmed by 2 bases and 12 bases, with 17 bases remaining between them. The CDR3 DNA reads TGTGCCTGGAGTAGGTGGGAACCGCCGACGTACTTC. It codes for CAWSRWEPPTYF.

This clone came up a few times. The CDR3 nucleotides are TGTGCCAGCAGCTTAGATTGGGGGGTATTCTACGAGCAGTACTTC. Translation gives CASSLDWGVFYEQYF. The chain has TRBV7-2 and TRBJ2-7; possibly TRBD2 for D (6 bases). Germline V gives CDR1 SGHTA, CDR2 FQGNSA. This CDR3 spans 15 amino acids. V was pared by 1 base and J by 3 bases, with 13 bases between.

V is TRBV29-1 and J is TRBJ2-5, with 11 nucleotides matching TRBD1. The CDR3 is 13 residues long. J lost 5 bases, V lost 6 bases, and 5 bases had no gene match. CDR1 and CDR2 from the germline V gene are SQVTM and ANQGSEA. CDR3 sequence: CSVPGTGGETQYF. In DNA form, the CDR3 reads TGCAGCGTCCCCGGGACAGGGGGGGAGACCCAGTACTTC.

The chain couples TRBV7-3 to TRBJ2-3; 8 nucleotides line up with TRBD1. Germline assignment: CDR1 SGHTA and CDR2 FQGTGA. CDR3 size: 14 residues. The trim removed 6 bases at V and 2 bases at J, leaving 4 bases unmatched. The CDR3 DNA sequence: TGTGCCAGCAGTGGACAGGGACTCACAGATACGCAGTATTTT. Translated, it gives CASSGQGLTDTQYF.

The sample holds a few counts of this clone. The chain joins TRBV7-9 to TRBJ2-3; D remains ambiguous. This CDR3 spans 9 amino acids. The germline CDR1 and CDR2 sequences are SEHNR and FQNEAQ (reference sequence). V lost 5 bases and J lost 14, with 8 bases in between. DNA of the CDR3: TGTGCCAGCAGCCCAGATCTGTATTTT. Encoded protein: CASSPDLYF.

This clone occurred a few times. V and J are TRBV29-1 and TRBJ2-7; no clear D gene. Germline-derived CDR1 and CDR2 are SQVTM and ANQGSEA. V dropped 4 bases and J dropped 3 bases, with 13 bases sitting between them. The CDR3 covers 13 residues. The CDR3 DNA sequence: TGCAGCGTTGTCCGAGAAGATTTCTACGAGCAGTACTTC. Translating gives CSVVREDFYEQYF.

The chain uses TRBV11-2 and TRBJ2-5, with 7 bases fitting TRBD2. Germline CDR1 and CDR2: SGHAT and FQNNGV. V lost 2 bases to trimming and J lost 2 bases; unmatched junction nucleotides: 5. CDR3 size: 15 residues. The CDR3 sequence is CASSLIPAGQETQYF. CDR3 bases: TGTGCCAGCAGCTTAATCCCAGCGGGGCAAGAGACCCAGTACTTC.

This chain joins TRBV12-5 and TRBJ2-1; D call uncertain. The length of the CDR3 is 17 residues. V gave up 1 base and J gave up 4 bases, with 17 bases separating them. Germline CDR1 and CDR2: LGHNT and FRNRAP. This CDR3 is CASGLGADSSRYNEQFF. CDR3 DNA: TGTGCTAGTGGTTTGGGCGCCGATTCCTCCCGATACAATGAGCAGTTCTTC.

This clone was seen a handful of times. V is TRBV29-1 and J is TRBJ2-7; no reliable D call. This CDR3 is built from 12 residues. V was clipped by 2 bases and J by 5 bases, with 10 bases between them. Germline-derived CDR1 and CDR2 are SQVTM and ANQGSEA. The CDR3 loop reads CSVEISVHEQYF. In DNA, the CDR3 is TGCAGCGTTGAAATCTCTGTACACGAGCAGTACTTC.

By sample share, this clone is medium-sized. V is TRBV13 and J is TRBJ1-1, with D possibly matching TRBD1 (6 bases). The germline V and J ends were trimmed by 3 bases and 0 bases, with 11 bases remaining between them. Per germline, CDR1 PRHDT and CDR2 FYEKMQ (reference sequence). This CDR3 spans 15 amino acids. The CDR3 reads CASSFWGGMNTEAFF. Written as DNA, the CDR3 is TGTGCCAGCAGCTTTTGGGGGGGCATGAACACTGAAGCTTTCTTT.

The V gene is TRBV11-2, the J gene TRBJ2-7; 7 nucleotides line up with TRBD1. V shed 5 bases and J 2 bases; nucleotides not matched to a gene: 3. The CDR3 consists of 13 residues. Per the germline V gene, CDR1 is SGHAT and CDR2 is FQNNGV. The CDR3 sequence is CASSEGTAYEQYF. For the CDR3, the DNA is TGTGCCAGCAGCGAGGGGACAGCCTACGAGCAGTACTTC.

The rearrangement joins TRBV29-1 to TRBJ2-3; perhaps TRBD1 as D (6 bases). V lost 2 bases and J 1 base, leaving 25 bases between the germline ends. The CDR3 spans 19 residues. Germline CDR1 SQVTM, CDR2 ANQGSEA. The CDR3 nucleotides read TGCAGCGTTGAATGGGCAGGGGAACTCTTTCCCGGGGGCACAGATACGCAGTATTTT. Amino acids: CSVEWAGELFPGGTDTQYF.

As DNA, the CDR3 is TGTGCCACCAGCTACGCCTCTGGCACAGATACGCAGTATTTT. It encodes CATSYASGTDTQYF. The chain uses TRBV15 and TRBJ2-3, with D uncertain. The CDR3 loop spans 14 amino acids. The V end was cut by 5 bases, the J end by 1 base, with 10 bases between. Germline CDR1 reads LNHNV; CDR2 reads YYDKDF (reference sequence).

The J gene is TRBJ2-1, the V gene TRBV5-6, with D perhaps TRBD1 (6 bases). The CDR3 extends over 13 amino acids. Trimming took off 0 bases at V and 7 bases at J, with 8 bases between the two ends. Germline V gene data show CDR1 as SGHDT and CDR2 as YYEEEE. CDR3 sequence: CASSLGQVNEQFF. The CDR3 bases are TGTGCCAGCAGCTTGGGACAGGTAAATGAGCAGTTCTTC.